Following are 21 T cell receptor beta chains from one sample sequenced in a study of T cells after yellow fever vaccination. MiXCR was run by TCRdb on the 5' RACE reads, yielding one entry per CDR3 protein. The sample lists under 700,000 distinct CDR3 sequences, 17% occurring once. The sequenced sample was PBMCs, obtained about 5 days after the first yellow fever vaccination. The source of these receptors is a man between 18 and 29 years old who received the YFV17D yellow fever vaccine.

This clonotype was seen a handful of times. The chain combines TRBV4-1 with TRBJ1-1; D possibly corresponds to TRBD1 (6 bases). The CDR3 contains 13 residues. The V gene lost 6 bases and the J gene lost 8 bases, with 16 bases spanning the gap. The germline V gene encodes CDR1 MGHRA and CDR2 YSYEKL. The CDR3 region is CASSHRQAREAFF. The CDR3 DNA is TGCGCCAGCAGTCACCGACAGGCGAGAGAAGCTTTCTTT.

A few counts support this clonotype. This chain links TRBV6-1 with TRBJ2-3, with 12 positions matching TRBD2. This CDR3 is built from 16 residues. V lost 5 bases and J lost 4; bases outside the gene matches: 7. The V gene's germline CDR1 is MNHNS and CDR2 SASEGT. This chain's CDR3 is CASSNPTSGGADTQYF. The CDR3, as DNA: TGTGCCAGCAGTAATCCGACTAGCGGGGGAGCAGATACGCAGTATTTT.

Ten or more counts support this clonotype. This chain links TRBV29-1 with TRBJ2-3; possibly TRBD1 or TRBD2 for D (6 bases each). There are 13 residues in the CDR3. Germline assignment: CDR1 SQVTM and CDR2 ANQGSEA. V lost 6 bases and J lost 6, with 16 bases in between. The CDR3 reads CSVWGAGGDTQYF. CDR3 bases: TGCAGCGTGTGGGGGGCGGGCGGGGATACGCAGTATTTT.

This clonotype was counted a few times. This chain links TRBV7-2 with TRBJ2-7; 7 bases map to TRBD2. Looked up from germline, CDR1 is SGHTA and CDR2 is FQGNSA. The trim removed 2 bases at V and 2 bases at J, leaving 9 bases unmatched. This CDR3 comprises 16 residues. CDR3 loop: CASSLLAATFPYEQYV. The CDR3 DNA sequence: TGTGCCAGCAGCTTACTAGCGGCTACCTTCCCCTACGAGCAGTACGTC.

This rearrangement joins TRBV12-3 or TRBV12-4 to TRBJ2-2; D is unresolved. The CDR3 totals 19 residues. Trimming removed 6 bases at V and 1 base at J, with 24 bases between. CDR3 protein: CASSNTIDGEVVNTGELFF. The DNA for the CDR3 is TGTGCCAGCAGCAATACGATCGACGGTGAGGTAGTGAACACCGGGGAGCTGTTTTTT.

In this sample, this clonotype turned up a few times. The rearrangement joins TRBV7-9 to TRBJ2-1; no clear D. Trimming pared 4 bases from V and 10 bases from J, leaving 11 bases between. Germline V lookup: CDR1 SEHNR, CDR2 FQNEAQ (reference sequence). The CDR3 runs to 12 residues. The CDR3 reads CASSSRTDEQFF. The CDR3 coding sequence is TGTGCCAGCAGCTCAAGAACGGACGAGCAGTTCTTC. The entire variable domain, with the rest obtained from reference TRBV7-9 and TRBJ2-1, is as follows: DTGVSQNPRHKITKRGQNVTFRCDPISEHNRLYWYRQTLGQGPEFLTYFQNEAQLEKSRLLSDRFSAERPKGSFSTLEIQRTEQGDSAMYLCASSSRTDEQFFGPGTRLTVL.

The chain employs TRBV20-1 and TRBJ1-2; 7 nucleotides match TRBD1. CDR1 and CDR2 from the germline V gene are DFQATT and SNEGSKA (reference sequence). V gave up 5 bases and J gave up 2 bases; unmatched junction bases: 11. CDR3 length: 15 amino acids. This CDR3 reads CSAPPGTVLNYGYTF. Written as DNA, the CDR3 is TGCAGTGCTCCACCTGGGACAGTGCTGAACTATGGCTACACCTTC.

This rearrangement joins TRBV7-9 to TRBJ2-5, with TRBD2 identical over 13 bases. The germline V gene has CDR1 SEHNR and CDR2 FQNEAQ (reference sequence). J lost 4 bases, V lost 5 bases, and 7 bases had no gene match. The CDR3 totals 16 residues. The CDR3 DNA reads TGTGCCAGCAGCCACCCGGGACTAGCGGGGAGAGAGACCCAGTACTTC. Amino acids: CASSHPGLAGRETQYF.

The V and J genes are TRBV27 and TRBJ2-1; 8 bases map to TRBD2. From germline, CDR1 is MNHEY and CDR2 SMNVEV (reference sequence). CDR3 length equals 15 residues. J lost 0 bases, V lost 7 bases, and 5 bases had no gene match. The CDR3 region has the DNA TGTGCCAGCAAGAAGGGACTAGTCTCCTACAATGAGCAGTTCTTC. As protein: CASKKGLVSYNEQFF.

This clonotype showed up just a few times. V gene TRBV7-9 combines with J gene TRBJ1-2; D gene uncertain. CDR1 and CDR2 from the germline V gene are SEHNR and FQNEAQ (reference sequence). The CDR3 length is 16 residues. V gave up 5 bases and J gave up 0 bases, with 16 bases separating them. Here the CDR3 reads CASSLIPGPTNYGYTF. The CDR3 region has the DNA TGTGCCAGCAGCCTCATTCCCGGGCCGACTAACTATGGCTACACCTTC.

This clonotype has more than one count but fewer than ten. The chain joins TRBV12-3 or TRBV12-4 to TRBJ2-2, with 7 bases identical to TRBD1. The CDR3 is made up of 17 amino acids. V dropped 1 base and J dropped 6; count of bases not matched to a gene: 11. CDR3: CASSLEDRTSSAGELFF. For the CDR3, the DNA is TGTGCCAGCAGTTTAGAGGACAGGACATCATCGGCCGGGGAGCTGTTTTTT.

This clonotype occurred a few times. CDR3 in amino acids: CASSARQGFSEQYF. The CDR3, as DNA: TGTGCCAGCAGCGCCAGACAGGGATTCAGCGAGCAGTACTTC. V gene TRBV7-2 combines with J gene TRBJ2-7, with TRBD1 matching over 7 bases. CDR3 length equals 14 residues. Germline CDR1 is SGHTA and CDR2 is FQGNSA. Germline trimming cut 5 bases from V and 6 bases from J; bases unmatched to any gene: 10.

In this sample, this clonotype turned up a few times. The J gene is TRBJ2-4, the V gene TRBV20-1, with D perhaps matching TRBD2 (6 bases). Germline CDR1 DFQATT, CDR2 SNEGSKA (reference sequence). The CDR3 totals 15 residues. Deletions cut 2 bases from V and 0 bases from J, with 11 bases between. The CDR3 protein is CSARLSSGAKNIQYF. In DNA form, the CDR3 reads TGCAGTGCTAGACTAAGTAGCGGAGCCAAAAACATTCAGTACTTC.

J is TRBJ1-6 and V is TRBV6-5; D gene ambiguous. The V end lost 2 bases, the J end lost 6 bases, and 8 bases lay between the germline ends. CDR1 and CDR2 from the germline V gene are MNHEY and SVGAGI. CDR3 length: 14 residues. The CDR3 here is CASSYGVPNSPLHF. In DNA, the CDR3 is TGTGCCAGCAGTTACGGGGTCCCTAATTCACCCCTCCACTTT.

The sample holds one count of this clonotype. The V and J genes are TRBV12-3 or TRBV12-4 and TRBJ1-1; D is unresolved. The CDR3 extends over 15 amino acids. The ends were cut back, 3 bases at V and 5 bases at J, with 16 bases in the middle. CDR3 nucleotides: TGTGCCAGCAGTTTTCGGCCCTCGAGGGAGACTGAAGCTTTCTTT. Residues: CASSFRPSRETEAFF.

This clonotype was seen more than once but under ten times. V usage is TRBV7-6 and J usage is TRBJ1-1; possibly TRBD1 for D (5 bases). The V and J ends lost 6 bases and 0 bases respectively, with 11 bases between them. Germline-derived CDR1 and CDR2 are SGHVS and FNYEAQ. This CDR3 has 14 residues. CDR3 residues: CASRPDSLNTEAFF. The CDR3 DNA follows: TGTGCCAGCAGACCCGACAGTTTGAACACTGAAGCTTTCTTT.

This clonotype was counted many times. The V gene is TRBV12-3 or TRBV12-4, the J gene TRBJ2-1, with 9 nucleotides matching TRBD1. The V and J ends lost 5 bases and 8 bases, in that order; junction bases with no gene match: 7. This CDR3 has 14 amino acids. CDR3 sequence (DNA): TGTGCCAGCAGTAATACGGGACAGGGCTATGAGCAGTTCTTC. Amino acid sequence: CASSNTGQGYEQFF.

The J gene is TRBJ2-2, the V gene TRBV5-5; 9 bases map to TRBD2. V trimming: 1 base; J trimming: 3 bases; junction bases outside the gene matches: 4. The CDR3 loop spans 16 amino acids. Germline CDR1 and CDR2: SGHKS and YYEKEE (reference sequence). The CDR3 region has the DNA TGTGCCAGCAGCTTGCGAGCTAGCGGGGACACCGGGGAGCTGTTTTTT. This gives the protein CASSLRASGDTGELFF.

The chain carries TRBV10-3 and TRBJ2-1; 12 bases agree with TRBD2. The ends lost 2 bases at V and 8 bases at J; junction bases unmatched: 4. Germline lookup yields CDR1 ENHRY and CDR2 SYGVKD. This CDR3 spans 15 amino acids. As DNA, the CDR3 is TGTGCCATCAGTGAGGCCCCTAGCGGGGGGGATGAGCAGTTCTTC. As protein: CAISEAPSGGDEQFF.

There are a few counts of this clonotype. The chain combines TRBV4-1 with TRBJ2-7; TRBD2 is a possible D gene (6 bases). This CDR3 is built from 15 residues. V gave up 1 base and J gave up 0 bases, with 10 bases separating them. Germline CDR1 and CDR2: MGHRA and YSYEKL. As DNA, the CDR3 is TGCGCCAGCAGCCAAGTGGAGGGCCTCTCCTACGAGCAGTACTTC. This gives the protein CASSQVEGLSYEQYF.

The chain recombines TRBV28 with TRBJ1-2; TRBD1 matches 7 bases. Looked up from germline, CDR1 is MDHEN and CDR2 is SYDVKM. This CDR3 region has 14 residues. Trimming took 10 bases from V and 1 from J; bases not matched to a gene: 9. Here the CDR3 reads CATVRDSVNYGYTF. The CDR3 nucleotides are TGTGCCACCGTCAGGGACAGCGTTAACTATGGCTACACCTTC.